This record covers a single T cell receptor beta chain. CDR3 length equals 14 residues. Deletions cut 2 bases from V and 9 bases from J, with 14 bases between. CDR1 KGHDR and CDR2 SFDVKD come from the germline V gene. The sample is drawn from a study of T cell responses to AZD1222 COVID-19 vaccine. The data were produced by immunoSEQ multiplex PCR, yet TCRdb's version contains in-frame clones alone and is incomplete. The sample lists approximately 140,000 clones, roughly 91% occurring once. This material consisted of peripheral blood, taken on day 0 of AZD1222 vaccination. The receptor's source is an adult in good health. This chain joins TRBV24-1 and TRBJ2-3, with D unclear. Here the CDR3 reads CATSDSLTWMTQYF. DNA for the CDR3: TGTGCCACCAGTGATTCCCTAACATGGATGACGCAGTATTTT.